A single sample gave rise to the 3 T cell receptor beta chains below, sequenced in a study of T cell repertoires in cytomegalovirus infection (dated by TCRdb to 2018 to 2020). Reads for this sample came from an Illumina HiSeq 1500. TCRdb reprocessed the public reads (quality trimming at Q25 with fastp, clone calling with MiXCR) and kept in-frame beta chains. Entries that share a CDR3 protein sequence are merged under the most common genes and DNA. This sample is represented by almost 500,000 distinct CDR3 sequences; roughly 12% of them were singletons. The top ten clonotypes cover approximately 10% of the sample. The sequenced sample was PBMCs. All receptors come from a human donor in good health (CMV status not recorded). Some clones in this sample may be carry-over from other donors' samples.

This chain uses TRBV2 with TRBJ2-5, with D perhaps TRBD2 (7 bases). With 4 bases removed from V and 1 base from J, the gap between germline ends came to 13 bases. The CDR3 has 15 amino acids. The germline gives CDR1 SNHLY, CDR2 FYNNEI. The CDR3 region is CASSGGGPFQETQYF. Here the CDR3 DNA reads TGTGCCAGCAGTGGCGGGGGCCCTTTCCAAGAGACCCAGTACTTC.

At least ten counts were recorded for this clonotype. The chain carries TRBV28 and TRBJ2-5; D gene ambiguous. V lost 6 bases and J lost 4, with 12 bases in between. Per the germline V gene, CDR1 is MDHEN and CDR2 is SYDVKM. There are 13 residues in the CDR3. The CDR3 sequence is CASSPGRTETQYF. Here the CDR3 DNA reads TGTGCCAGCAGCCCCGGACGGACAGAGACCCAGTACTTC.

This clonotype showed up just a few times. This rearrangement joins TRBV4-1 to TRBJ1-1, with D tentatively TRBD1 (5 bases). The V and J ends lost 0 bases and 0 bases respectively, with 11 bases between them. Germline CDR1 and CDR2: MGHRA and YSYEKL. CDR3 length: 16 residues. CDR3 region: CASSQEPGGLNTEAFF. The CDR3 coding sequence is TGCGCCAGCAGCCAAGAACCGGGGGGTCTGAACACTGAAGCTTTCTTT.